Below are 23 T cell receptor beta chains sequenced from a single sample in a study of blood T cells in healthy people across ages. Together with a sample-barcoded 5' primer, a J-beta primer mix was included in a second PCR lasting about 7 to 11 cycles. TCRdb reanalysed the 5' RACE reads using MiXCR and keeps one entry per CDR3 protein. The sample records over 600,000 distinct CDR3 sequences, about 45% being singletons. The specimen was blood. The receptors were sampled from a man at least 80 years old in good health.

The CDR3 here is CAWRLSVTGKADIQYF. DNA for the CDR3: TGTGCCTGGAGGCTATCCGTGACAGGGAAAGCGGACATTCAGTACTTC. The V call is TRBV30, the J call TRBJ2-4; TRBD1 matches 7 bases. CDR1 is GTSNPN, CDR2 SVGIG, per germline (reference sequence). J gave up 8 bases and V 3 bases, and 16 bases lay outside the gene matches. This CDR3 is 16 amino acids long.

This clonotype was picked up many times. The chain carries TRBV20-1 and TRBJ2-5, with TRBD1 as a possible D gene (5 bases). Germline assignment: CDR1 DFQATT and CDR2 SNEGSKA (reference sequence). CDR3 size: 14 residues. Trimming shortened V by 2 bases and J by 2 bases, and 12 bases separated the two germline ends. CDR3 sequence reads: CSARPDSEQETQYF. The CDR3, as DNA: TGCAGTGCTAGACCAGACAGCGAACAAGAGACCCAGTACTTC.

The rearrangement joins TRBV2 to TRBJ2-1; TRBD1 might be the D (6 bases). Trimming took off 1 base at V and 7 bases at J, with 17 bases between the two ends. Germline V gives CDR1 SNHLY, CDR2 FYNNEI. The CDR3 consists of 16 residues. CDR3 DNA sequence: TGTGCCAGCAGTGAAGGAGGGAGACAGGTGGGAAATGAGCAGTTCTTC. This sequence encodes CASSEGGRQVGNEQFF.

The V gene is TRBV11-2, the J gene TRBJ1-2; D remains unclear. The ends were cut back, 5 bases at V and 1 base at J, with 11 bases in the middle. This CDR3 spans 14 amino acids. The germline gives CDR1 SGHAT, CDR2 FQNNGV. In DNA, the CDR3 is TGTGCCAGCAGCCCTACGTCCTTTAACTATGGCTACACCTTC. Its translation: CASSPTSFNYGYTF.

About this clonotype itself: A clone one base away is much larger, so this may be a read error. The CDR3 DNA is TGCAGTGCTAGAGACGTCGGAGGCGGAGGTACTTACGAGCAGTACTTC. The encoded protein is CSARDVGGGGTYEQYF. V is TRBV20-1 and J is TRBJ2-7; weak D call: TRBD2 (5 bases). The germline V gene encodes CDR1 DFQATT and CDR2 SNEGSKA (reference sequence). V was cut by 0 bases and J by 4 bases, with 19 bases left in between. The CDR3 contains 16 residues.

The CDR3 reads CASSLDKGLGTQYF. The CDR3 bases are TGTGCCAGCAGCTTAGATAAGGGGCTTGGAACGCAGTATTTT. The V and J genes are TRBV7-2 and TRBJ2-3, with D perhaps matching TRBD1 (5 bases). The length of the CDR3 is 14 residues. V was clipped by 1 base and J by 9 bases, with 14 bases between them. Germline lookup yields CDR1 SGHTA and CDR2 FQGNSA.

In regard to this clonotype: A junction end diverges from the germline sequence, so it may reflect a read error. The V and J genes are TRBV25-1 and TRBJ1-5, with no clear D. Germline V gives CDR1 MGHDK, CDR2 SYGVNS. The CDR3 is made up of 15 amino acids. The CDR3 reads CANSEAGWGNQPQHF. In DNA, the CDR3 is TGTGCCAACAGTGAGGCTGGGTGGGGCAATCAGCCCCAGCATTTT.

In the case of this clonotype: One end of the junction varies from germline; a read error may be responsible. CDR3 sequence: CVTSREGHTEAFF. The CDR3 nucleotides are TGTGTCACCAGCAGAGAGGGGCACACTGAAGCTTTCTTT. The V call is TRBV15, the J call TRBJ1-1, with D perhaps matching TRBD1 (5 bases). CDR3 length: 13 residues. Germline V gives CDR1 LNHNV, CDR2 YYDKDF (reference sequence).

This clonotype was picked up many times. The genes are TRBV29-1 and TRBJ2-7; the match to TRBD1 covers 7 bases. Germline-derived CDR1 and CDR2 are SQVTM and ANQGSEA. V was pared by 4 bases and J by 2 bases, with 2 bases of the junction left unmatched. This CDR3 has 12 amino acids. The CDR3 protein is CSVGTGPYEQYF. The DNA for the CDR3 is TGCAGCGTTGGGACAGGCCCCTACGAGCAGTACTTC.

The chain recombines TRBV6-6 with TRBJ2-5, with 11 bases that match TRBD2. This CDR3 is 16 amino acids long. Germline values: CDR1 MNHNY, CDR2 SVGAGI (reference sequence). Trimming removed 2 bases from V and 5 bases from J; junction bases left unmatched: 7. CDR3 in amino acids: CASSYGSSGGRETQYF. In DNA form, the CDR3 reads TGTGCCAGCAGTTACGGTTCTAGCGGGGGGAGGGAGACCCAGTACTTC.

This clonotype has more than one count but fewer than ten. The rearrangement uses TRBV7-2 and TRBJ2-3; no reliable D call. CDR3 size: 15 residues. Trimming left V 1 base short and J 3 bases short, with 11 bases between. The germline V gene encodes CDR1 SGHTA and CDR2 FQGNSA. The CDR3 reads CASSLEVMVTDTQYF. The CDR3 region has the DNA TGTGCCAGCAGCTTAGAAGTCATGGTGACAGATACGCAGTATTTT.

The chain employs TRBV12-5 and TRBJ1-2; D might be TRBD1 (5 bases). Trimming removed 6 bases at V and 0 bases at J, with 11 bases between. Germline loops: CDR1 LGHNT, CDR2 FRNRAP. The CDR3 is 14 residues long. The CDR3 nucleotides are TGTGCTAGTGGCGGACAAGAAGCTAACTATGGCTACACCTTC. The encoded protein is CASGGQEANYGYTF.

This clonotype appeared a few times. The genes are TRBV27 and TRBJ2-1; D gene unclear. The CDR3 extends over 16 amino acids. Germline values: CDR1 MNHEY, CDR2 SMNVEV (reference sequence). Trimming pared 2 bases from V and 0 bases from J, leaving 11 bases between. DNA of the CDR3: TGTGCCAGCAGTTTAAGCTTTCCTAGCTCCTACAATGAGCAGTTCTTC. Translating it yields CASSLSFPSSYNEQFF.

V is TRBV20-1 and J is TRBJ2-7; 7 nucleotides match TRBD1. V lost 3 bases to trimming and J lost 2 bases; unmatched junction nucleotides: 4. This CDR3 spans 13 amino acids. Germline CDR1 DFQATT, CDR2 SNEGSKA (reference sequence). The DNA for the CDR3 is TGCAGTGCTAGGGGGGACAGCACCTACGAGCAGTACTTC. Translating gives CSARGDSTYEQYF.

V usage is TRBV5-5 and J usage is TRBJ2-5; D is uncertain. In germline, CDR1 is SGHKS, CDR2 YYEKEE (reference sequence). The V end was cut by 4 bases, the J end by 5 bases, with 18 bases between. The CDR3 has 15 residues. The CDR3 DNA is TGTGCCAGCAGCGGACGATCAGCGTTGGTCGAGACCCAGTACTTC. Translating gives CASSGRSALVETQYF.

This clonotype has more than one count but fewer than ten. This chain uses TRBV7-2 with TRBJ2-1; 11 bases match TRBD2. Trimming at V came to 5 bases and at J to 9 bases, leaving 12 bases not matched to a gene. This CDR3 contains 16 residues. Germline assignment: CDR1 SGHTA and CDR2 FQGNSA. The CDR3 nucleotides read TGTGCCAGCAGCGCCTTAGCGGGAGGGCCCTTTCCTGAGCAGTTCTTC. The encoded protein is CASSALAGGPFPEQFF.

Worth noting for this clonotype: The junction shows a germline mismatch at one end, possibly a read error. The rearrangement links TRBV7-2 to TRBJ2-2; tentative D call: TRBD2 (5 bases). The CDR3 length is 16 residues. Germline V gene sequence: CDR1 SGHTA, CDR2 FQGNSA. This CDR3 is CAGSLASRTYTGELIF. The DNA of the CDR3 is TGTGCCGGCAGCTTAGCGTCTCGTACCTACACCGGGGAGCTGATTTTT.

About this clonotype: A much larger clone lies one base from this, so it may be a read error. J is TRBJ2-1 and V is TRBV4-2; weak D call: TRBD1 (6 bases). Looked up from germline, CDR1 is LGHNA and CDR2 is YNFKEQ. The CDR3 length is 17 residues. Deletions cut 5 bases from V and 10 bases from J, with 27 bases between. CDR3 coding DNA: TGTGCCAGCAGCGTCGTGGTAGGGACACCATCCTCGTACGAGCAGTTCTTC. It encodes CASSVVVGTPSSYEQFF.

The genes are TRBV9 and TRBJ2-3; D not certain. CDR1 is SGDLS and CDR2 is YYNGEE in the germline V gene. This CDR3 comprises 13 residues. Trimming removed 5 bases at V and 2 bases at J, with 9 bases between. CDR3 region: CASRRGDTDTQYF. CDR3 bases: TGTGCCAGCAGACGAGGAGACACAGATACGCAGTATTTT. Using reference TRBV9 and TRBJ2-3 for the parts outside the CDR3, the full variable domain is DSGVTQTPKHLITATGQRVTLRCSPRSGDLSVYWYQQSLDQGLQFLIQYYNGEERAKGNILERFSAQQFPDLHSELNLSSLELGDSALYFCASRRGDTDTQYFGPGTRLTVL.

This clonotype was observed a few times. The chain is built from TRBV12-3 or TRBV12-4 and TRBJ2-3, with TRBD1 as a possible D gene (6 bases). CDR3 length equals 17 residues. V shed 6 bases and J shed 0 bases, with 19 bases lying between them. The CDR3 loop is CASSWGPDRTSTDTQYF. CDR3 DNA: TGTGCCAGCAGCTGGGGACCAGACAGGACTAGCACAGATACGCAGTATTTT.

The rearrangement uses TRBV6-5 and TRBJ2-1; 7 bases align to TRBD2. From germline, CDR1 is MNHEY and CDR2 SVGAGI. The CDR3 extends over 15 amino acids. The ends lost 2 bases at V and 3 bases at J; junction bases unmatched: 4. This CDR3 is CASSYEGGLYNEQFF. The DNA of the CDR3 is TGTGCCAGCAGTTACGAGGGAGGGCTCTACAATGAGCAGTTCTTC.

This clonotype was recorded only once. J is TRBJ2-3 and V is TRBV27, with TRBD1 as a possible D gene (6 bases). The germline V and J ends were trimmed by 7 bases and 2 bases, with 16 bases remaining between them. The germline V gene has CDR1 MNHEY and CDR2 SMNVEV (reference sequence). The CDR3 sequence is 15 residues long. DNA for the CDR3: TGTGCCAGCATGTTGGGGCAGGGGTACACAGATACGCAGTATTTT. This gives the protein CASMLGQGYTDTQYF.

This clonotype showed up many times. The chain employs TRBV9 and TRBJ2-1; 7 bases agree with TRBD2. This CDR3 is built from 15 residues. Germline lookup yields CDR1 SGDLS and CDR2 YYNGEE. J gave up 4 bases and V 1 base, and 5 bases lay outside the gene matches. In DNA, the CDR3 is TGTGCCAGCAGCGTAACAGCGGGAATGTACAATGAGCAGTTCTTC. Translation: CASSVTAGMYNEQFF.